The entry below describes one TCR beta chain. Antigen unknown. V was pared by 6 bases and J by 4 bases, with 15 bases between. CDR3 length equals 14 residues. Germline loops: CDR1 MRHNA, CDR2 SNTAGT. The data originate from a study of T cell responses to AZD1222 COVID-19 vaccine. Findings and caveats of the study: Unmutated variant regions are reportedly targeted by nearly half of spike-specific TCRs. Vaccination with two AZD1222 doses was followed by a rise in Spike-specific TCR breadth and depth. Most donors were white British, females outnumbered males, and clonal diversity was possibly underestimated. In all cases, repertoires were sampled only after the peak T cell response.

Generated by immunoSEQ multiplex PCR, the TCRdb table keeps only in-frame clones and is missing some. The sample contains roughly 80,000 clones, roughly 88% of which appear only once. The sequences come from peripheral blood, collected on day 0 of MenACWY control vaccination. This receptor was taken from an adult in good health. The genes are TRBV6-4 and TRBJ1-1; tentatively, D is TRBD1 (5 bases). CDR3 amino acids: CASRRTGVGTEAFF. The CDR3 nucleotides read TGTGCCAGCAGGAGAACAGGAGTAGGCACTGAAGCTTTCTTT.